This T cell receptor beta chain was sequenced for a study of cytomegalovirus exposure and HLA in healthy donors. Amplification used 60 Vbeta primers and 13 Jbeta primers. The method was immunoSEQ multiplex PCR; TCRdb's version includes in-frame clones alone and lacks a portion of them. The sample records 100,000 or so clones, over 70% being singletons. This CDR3 has 14 amino acids. The ends lost 4 bases at V and 7 bases at J; junction bases unmatched: 2. Germline V gene data show CDR1 as LNHDA and CDR2 as SQIVND (reference sequence). This clone was seen more than once but under ten times. The sequence was obtained from a man aged 45-60 years in good health and CMV-seronegative. The chain recombines TRBV19 with TRBJ1-6; TRBD1 aligns across 9 bases. Sequenced material: PBMCs. The CDR3 loop reads CASSRDRENSPLHF. The CDR3 nucleotides read TGTGCCAGTAGTAGGGACAGGGAGAATTCACCCCTCCACTTT.